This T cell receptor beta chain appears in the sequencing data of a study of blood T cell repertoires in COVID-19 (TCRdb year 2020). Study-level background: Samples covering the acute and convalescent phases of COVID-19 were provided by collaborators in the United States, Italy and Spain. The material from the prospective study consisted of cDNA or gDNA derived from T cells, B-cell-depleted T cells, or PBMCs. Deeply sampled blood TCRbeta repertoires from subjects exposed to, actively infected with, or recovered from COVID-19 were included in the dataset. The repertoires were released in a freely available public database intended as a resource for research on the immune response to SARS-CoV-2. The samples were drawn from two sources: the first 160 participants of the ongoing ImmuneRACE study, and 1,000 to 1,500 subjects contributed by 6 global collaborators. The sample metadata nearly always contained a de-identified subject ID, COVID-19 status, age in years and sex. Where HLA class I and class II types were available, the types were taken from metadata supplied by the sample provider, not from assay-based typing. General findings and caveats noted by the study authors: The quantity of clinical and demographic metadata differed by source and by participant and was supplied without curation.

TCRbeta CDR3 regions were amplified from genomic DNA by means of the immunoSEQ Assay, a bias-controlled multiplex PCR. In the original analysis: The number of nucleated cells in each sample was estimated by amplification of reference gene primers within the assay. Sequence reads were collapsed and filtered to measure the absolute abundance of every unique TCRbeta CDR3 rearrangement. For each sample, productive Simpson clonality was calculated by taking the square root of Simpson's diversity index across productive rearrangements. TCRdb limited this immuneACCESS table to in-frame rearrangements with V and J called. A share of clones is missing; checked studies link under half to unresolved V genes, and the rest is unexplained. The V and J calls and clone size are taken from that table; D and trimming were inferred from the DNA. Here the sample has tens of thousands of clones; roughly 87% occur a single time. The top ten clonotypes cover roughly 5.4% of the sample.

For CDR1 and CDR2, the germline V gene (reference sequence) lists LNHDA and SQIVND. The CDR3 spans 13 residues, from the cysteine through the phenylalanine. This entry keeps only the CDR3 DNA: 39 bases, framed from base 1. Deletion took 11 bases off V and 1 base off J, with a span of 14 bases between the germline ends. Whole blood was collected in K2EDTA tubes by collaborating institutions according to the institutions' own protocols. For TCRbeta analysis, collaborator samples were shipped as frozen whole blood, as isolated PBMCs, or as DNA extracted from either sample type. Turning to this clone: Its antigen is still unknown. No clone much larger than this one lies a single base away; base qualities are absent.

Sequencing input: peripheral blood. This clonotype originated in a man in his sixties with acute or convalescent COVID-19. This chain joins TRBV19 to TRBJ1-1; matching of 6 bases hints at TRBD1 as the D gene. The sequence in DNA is TGTGCCTCGTCAGGGGAATGGAACACTGAAGCTTTCTTT. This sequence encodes CASSGEWNTEAFF.